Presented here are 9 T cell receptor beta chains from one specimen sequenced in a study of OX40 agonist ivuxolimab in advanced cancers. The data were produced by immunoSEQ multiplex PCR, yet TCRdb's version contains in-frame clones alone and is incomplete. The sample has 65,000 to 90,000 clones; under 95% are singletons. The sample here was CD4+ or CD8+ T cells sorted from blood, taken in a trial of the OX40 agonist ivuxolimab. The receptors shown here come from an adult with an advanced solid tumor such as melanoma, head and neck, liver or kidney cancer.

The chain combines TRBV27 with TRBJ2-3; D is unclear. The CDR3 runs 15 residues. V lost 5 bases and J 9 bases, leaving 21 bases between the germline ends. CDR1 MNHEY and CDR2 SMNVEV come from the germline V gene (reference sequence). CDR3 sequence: CASSRPGSPLETQYF. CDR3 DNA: TGTGCCAGCAGTCGCCCGGGCAGCCCGCTTGAAACGCAGTATTTT.

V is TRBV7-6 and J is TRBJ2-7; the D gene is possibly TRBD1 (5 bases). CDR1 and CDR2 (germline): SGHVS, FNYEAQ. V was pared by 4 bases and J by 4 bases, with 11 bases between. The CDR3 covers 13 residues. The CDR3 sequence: CASSYSQGYEQYF. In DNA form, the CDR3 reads TGTGCCAGCAGCTACTCCCAGGGTTACGAGCAGTACTTC.

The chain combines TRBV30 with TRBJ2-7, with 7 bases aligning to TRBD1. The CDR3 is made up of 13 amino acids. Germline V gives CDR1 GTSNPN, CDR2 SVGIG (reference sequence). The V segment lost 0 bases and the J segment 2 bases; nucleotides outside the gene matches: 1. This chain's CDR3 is CAWSVRGPYEQYF. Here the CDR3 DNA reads TGTGCCTGGAGTGTAAGGGGGCCCTACGAGCAGTACTTC. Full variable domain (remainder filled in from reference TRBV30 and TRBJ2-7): SQTIHQWPATLVQPVGSPLSLECTVEGTSNPNLYWYRQAAGRGLQLLFYSVGIGQISSEVPQNLSASRPQDRQFILSSKKLLLSDSGFYLCAWSVRGPYEQYFGPGTRLTVT.

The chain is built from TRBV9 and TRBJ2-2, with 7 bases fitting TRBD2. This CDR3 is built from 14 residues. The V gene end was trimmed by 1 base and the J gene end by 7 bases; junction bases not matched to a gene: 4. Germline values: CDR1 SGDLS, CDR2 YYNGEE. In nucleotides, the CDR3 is TGTGCCAGCAGCGTATACGGGAGGAACGGGGAGCTGTTTTTT. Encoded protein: CASSVYGRNGELFF.

In DNA, the CDR3 is TGTGCCAGCAGCCCCGACCTTGGACAGGGGGTAGCGTACACCATATATTTT. Its translation: CASSPDLGQGVAYTIYF. The chain has TRBV7-8 and TRBJ1-3; TRBD1 aligns across 10 bases. Per germline, CDR1 SGHVS and CDR2 FQNEAQ. CDR3 length equals 17 residues. J lost 8 bases, V lost 5 bases, and 15 bases had no gene match.

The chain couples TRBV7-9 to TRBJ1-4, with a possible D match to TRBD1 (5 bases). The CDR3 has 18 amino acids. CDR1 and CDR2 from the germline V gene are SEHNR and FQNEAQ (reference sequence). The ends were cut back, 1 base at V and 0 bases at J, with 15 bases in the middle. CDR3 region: CASSLVGRQLATNEKLFF. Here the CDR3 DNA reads TGTGCCAGCAGCTTAGTAGGAAGACAGCTCGCAACTAATGAAAAACTGTTTTTT. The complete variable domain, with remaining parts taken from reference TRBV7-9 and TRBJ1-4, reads DTGVSQNPRHKITKRGQNVTFRCDPISEHNRLYWYRQTLGQGPEFLTYFQNEAQLEKSRLLSDRFSAERPKGSFSTLEIQRTEQGDSAMYLCASSLVGRQLATNEKLFFGSGTQLSVL.

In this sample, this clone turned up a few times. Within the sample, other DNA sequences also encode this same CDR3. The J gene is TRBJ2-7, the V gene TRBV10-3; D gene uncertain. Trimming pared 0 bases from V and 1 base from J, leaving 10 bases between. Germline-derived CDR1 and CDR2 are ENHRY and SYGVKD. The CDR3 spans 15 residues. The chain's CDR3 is CAISESLAGSYEQYF. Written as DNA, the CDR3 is TGTGCCATCAGTGAGTCATTGGCCGGTTCCTACGAGCAGTACTTC.

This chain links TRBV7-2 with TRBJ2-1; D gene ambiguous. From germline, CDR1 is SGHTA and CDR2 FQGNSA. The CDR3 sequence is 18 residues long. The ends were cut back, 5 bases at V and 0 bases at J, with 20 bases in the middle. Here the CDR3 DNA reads TGTGCCAGCAGCGACCGCCCCCCACCCTTCCACTCCTACAATGAGCAGTTCTTC. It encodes CASSDRPPPFHSYNEQFF.

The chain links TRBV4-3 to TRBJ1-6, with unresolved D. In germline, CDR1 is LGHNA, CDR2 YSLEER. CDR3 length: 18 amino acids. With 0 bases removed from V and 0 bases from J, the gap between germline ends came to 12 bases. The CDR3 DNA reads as TGCGCCAGCAGCCAAGATGTAGTGGGGAGCTCCTATAATTCACCCCTCCACTTT. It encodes CASSQDVVGSSYNSPLHF.